This T cell receptor (beta chain) was recorded in a study of long-term antiretroviral therapy in people with HIV. The CDR3 loop spans 15 amino acids. The ends were cut back, 5 bases at V and 0 bases at J, with 11 bases in the middle. Germline assignment: CDR1 LNHDA and CDR2 SQIVND (reference sequence). Run at survey level, the immunoSEQ assay was version v3.0. TCRdb's copy holds only in-frame clones and misses some; the assay was immunoSEQ multiplex PCR. The sample holds more than 20,000 clones, roughly four fifths seen once. There are a few counts of this clone. The sequence was collected from a woman aged 35 to 49 with HIV. The sample in question was unsorted PBMCs, obtained less than 1.8 years before starting antiretroviral therapy. The genes are TRBV19 and TRBJ1-3; no clear D. The CDR3 region has the DNA TGTGCCAGTAGTTCACGATATCGCTCTGGAAACACCATATATTTT. Translated, it gives CASSSRYRSGNTIYF.